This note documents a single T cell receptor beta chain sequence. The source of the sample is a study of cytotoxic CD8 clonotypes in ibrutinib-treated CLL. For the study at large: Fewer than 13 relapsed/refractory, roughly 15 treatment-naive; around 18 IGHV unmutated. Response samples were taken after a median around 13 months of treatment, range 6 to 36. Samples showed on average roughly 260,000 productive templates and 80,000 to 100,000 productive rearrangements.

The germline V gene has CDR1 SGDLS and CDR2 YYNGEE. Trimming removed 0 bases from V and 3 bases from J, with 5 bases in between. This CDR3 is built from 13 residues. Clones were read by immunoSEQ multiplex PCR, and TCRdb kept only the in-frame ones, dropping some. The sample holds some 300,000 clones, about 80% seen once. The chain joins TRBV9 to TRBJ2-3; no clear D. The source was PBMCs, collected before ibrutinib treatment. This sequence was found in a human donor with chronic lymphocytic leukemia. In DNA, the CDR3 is TGTGCCAGCAGCGTAGAAAGGACAGATACGCAGTATTTT. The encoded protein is CASSVERTDTQYF.